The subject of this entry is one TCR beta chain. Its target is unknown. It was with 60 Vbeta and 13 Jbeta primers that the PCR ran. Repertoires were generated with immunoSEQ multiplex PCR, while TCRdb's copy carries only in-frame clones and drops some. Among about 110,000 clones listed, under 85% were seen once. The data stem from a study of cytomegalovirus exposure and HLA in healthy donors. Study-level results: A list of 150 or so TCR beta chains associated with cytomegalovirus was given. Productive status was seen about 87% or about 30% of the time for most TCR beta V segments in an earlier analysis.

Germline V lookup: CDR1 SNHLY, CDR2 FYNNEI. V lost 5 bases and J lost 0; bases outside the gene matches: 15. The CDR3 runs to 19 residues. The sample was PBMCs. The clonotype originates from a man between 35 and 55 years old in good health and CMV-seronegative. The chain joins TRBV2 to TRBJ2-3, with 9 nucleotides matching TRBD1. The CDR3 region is CASSPDRGYRHISTDTQYF. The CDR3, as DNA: TGTGCCAGCAGTCCCGACAGGGGGTATCGCCATATTAGCACAGATACGCAGTATTTT. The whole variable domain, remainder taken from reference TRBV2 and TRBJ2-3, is EPEVTQTPSHQVTQMGQEVILRCVPISNHLYFYWYRQILGQKVEFLVSFYNNEISEKSEIFDDQFSVERPDGSNFTLKIRSTKLEDSAMYFCASSPDRGYRHISTDTQYFGPGTRLTVL.